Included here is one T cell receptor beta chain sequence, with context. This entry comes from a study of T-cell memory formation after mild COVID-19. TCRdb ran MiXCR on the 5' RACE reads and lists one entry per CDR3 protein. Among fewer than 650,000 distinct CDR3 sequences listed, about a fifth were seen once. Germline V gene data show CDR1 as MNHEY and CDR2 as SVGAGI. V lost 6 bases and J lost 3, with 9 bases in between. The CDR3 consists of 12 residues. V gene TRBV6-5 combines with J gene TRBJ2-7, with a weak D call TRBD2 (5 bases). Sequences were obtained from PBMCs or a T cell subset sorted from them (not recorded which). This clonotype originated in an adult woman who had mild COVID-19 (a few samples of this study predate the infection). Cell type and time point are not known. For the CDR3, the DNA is TGTGCCAGCAGGACTACCCGCTACGAGCAGTACTTC. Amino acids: CASRTTRYEQYF.